The 22 T cell receptor beta chains presented below share a single source sample, sequenced in a study of CD8 T cells in Susac syndrome. Random hexamers were used to reverse transcribe an amount of roughly 0.45 to 1 ug RNA. MiXCR, run by TCRdb on the immunoSEQ multiplex PCR reads, gives a single entry per CDR3 protein. The sample consists of some 180,000 distinct CDR3 sequences, approximately 94% of them appearing once. The sequenced sample was CD4+ T cells from PBMCs. The receptors shown here come from a human donor in good health.

This chain connects TRBV12-3 or TRBV12-4 to TRBJ1-1; D is perhaps TRBD1 (6 bases). V was pared by 3 bases and J by 6 bases, with 11 bases between. The CDR3 extends over 13 amino acids. The CDR3: CASSFWTAAEAFF. In DNA, the CDR3 is TGTGCCAGCAGTTTCTGGACAGCTGCTGAAGCTTTCTTT.

The chain is built from TRBV28 and TRBJ1-1, with TRBD1 identical over 11 bases. Losses at the gene ends were 5 bases for V and 4 bases for J; bases not matched to a gene: 9. Germline V lookup: CDR1 MDHEN, CDR2 SYDVKM. This CDR3 region has 16 residues. CDR3 nucleotides: TGTGCCAGCAGTCCTGCCCTTGGGACAGGGGGCACTGAAGCTTTCTTT. Amino acid sequence: CASSPALGTGGTEAFF.

V usage is TRBV20-1 and J usage is TRBJ2-7; the D gene is possibly TRBD2 (5 bases). V was pared by 3 bases and J by 4 bases, with 13 bases between. The germline gives CDR1 DFQATT, CDR2 SNEGSKA (reference sequence). The length of the CDR3 is 13 residues. CDR3 sequence (DNA): TGCAGTGCTAGCCGCCTAGCAGAATACGAGCAGTACTTC. Translation gives CSASRLAEYEQYF.

The genes are TRBV3-1 and TRBJ2-7; 12 bases match TRBD2. Trimming at V came to 0 bases and at J to 7 bases, leaving 7 bases not matched to a gene. The germline CDR1 and CDR2 sequences are LGHDT and YNNKEL (reference sequence). CDR3 length: 16 residues. The CDR3 loop reads CASSQERASGREEQYF. In DNA, the CDR3 is TGTGCCAGCAGCCAAGAACGGGCTAGCGGGAGGGAAGAGCAGTACTTC.

This chain connects TRBV29-1 to TRBJ2-1, with D possibly matching TRBD1 (6 bases). This CDR3 contains 15 residues. Germline assignment: CDR1 SQVTM and CDR2 ANQGSEA. Trimming removed 7 bases at V and 1 base at J, with 17 bases between. CDR3 nucleotide sequence: TGCAGCGGCGGCACAGGGAGACGTTCCTACAATGAGCAGTTCTTC. It specifies CSGGTGRRSYNEQFF.

J is TRBJ2-1 and V is TRBV29-1; 7 bases are shared with TRBD2. Germline V CDR1 and CDR2: SQVTM, ANQGSEA. Germline trimming cut 7 bases from V and 5 bases from J; bases unmatched to any gene: 14. CDR3 length: 15 amino acids. CDR3 DNA sequence: TGCAGCGCCCGGACTAGGAGGGAGGGCAACAATGAGCAGTTCTTC. Translation gives CSARTRREGNNEQFF.

This sequence joins TRBV12-3 or TRBV12-4 and TRBJ1-2; 10 bases match TRBD1. CDR3 length: 14 residues. V dropped 3 bases and J dropped 6; count of bases not matched to a gene: 4. This CDR3 reads CASSLDRGKDGYTF. Here the CDR3 DNA reads TGTGCCAGCAGTTTGGACAGGGGGAAGGATGGCTACACCTTC.

The J gene is TRBJ2-5, the V gene TRBV6-2 or TRBV6-3; D is uncertain. The CDR3 is 14 amino acids. The germline V gene has CDR1 MNHEY and CDR2 SVGEGT. Trimming shortened V by 0 bases and J by 2 bases, and 7 bases separated the two germline ends. Here the CDR3 DNA reads TGTGCCAGCAGTTACTCCATTCGGCAAGAGACCCAGTACTTC. Translating gives CASSYSIRQETQYF.

The chain couples TRBV20-1 to TRBJ1-1, with D unclear. Trimming removed 3 bases from V and 2 bases from J, with 16 bases in between. The CDR3 is made up of 15 amino acids. From germline, CDR1 is DFQATT and CDR2 SNEGSKA (reference sequence). The CDR3 loop is CSASAGWPLNTEAFF. DNA for the CDR3: TGCAGTGCTAGTGCGGGGTGGCCGCTTAACACTGAAGCTTTCTTT.

The V and J genes are TRBV24-1 and TRBJ2-1; possible D gene TRBD2, 5 bases. V lost 2 bases, J lost 15 bases, and 19 bases lay in between. The CDR3 has 14 amino acids. The germline CDR1 and CDR2 sequences are KGHDR and SFDVKD. The CDR3 sequence is CATSDSKSLGNLFF. The DNA of the CDR3 is TGTGCCACCAGTGATTCCAAAAGCCTCGGGAATCTGTTCTTC.

This CDR3 is CSARDLRTSGWNEQFF. The CDR3 coding sequence is TGCAGTGCTAGAGATCTCCGGACTAGTGGGTGGAATGAGCAGTTCTTC. V usage is TRBV20-1 and J usage is TRBJ2-1, with TRBD2 identical over 7 bases. The CDR3 extends over 16 amino acids. Germline V gene sequence: CDR1 DFQATT, CDR2 SNEGSKA (reference sequence). The V segment lost 0 bases and the J segment 7 bases; nucleotides outside the gene matches: 12.

The chain joins TRBV3-1 to TRBJ2-1, with a possible D match to TRBD2 (7 bases). Trimming left V 1 base short and J 9 bases short, with 19 bases between. CDR1 LGHDT and CDR2 YNNKEL come from the germline V gene (reference sequence). CDR3 length: 16 amino acids. Here the CDR3 reads CASSQAGGGAQSEQFF. The CDR3 nucleotides are TGTGCCAGCAGCCAAGCCGGAGGGGGGGCGCAGTCTGAGCAGTTCTTC.

The chain combines TRBV7-2 with TRBJ1-5; no clear D gene. This CDR3 is 16 amino acids long. CDR1 SGHTA and CDR2 FQGNSA come from the germline V gene. The ends were cut back, 8 bases at V and 3 bases at J, with 20 bases in the middle. The CDR3 DNA sequence: TGTGCCAGCTGCTCCTGCTCACAGTTACTCAATCAGCCCCAGCATTTT. Protein sequence: CASCSCSQLLNQPQHF.

V and J are TRBV20-1 and TRBJ2-7; D is perhaps TRBD1 (5 bases). This CDR3 is built from 12 residues. Trimming took 2 bases from V and 5 from J, leaving 10 bases between them. The germline CDR1 and CDR2 sequences are DFQATT and SNEGSKA (reference sequence). CDR3 sequence (DNA): TGCAGTGCTAGAAGGGGCAGTAACGAGCAGTACTTC. This translates into CSARRGSNEQYF.

The V and J genes are TRBV15 and TRBJ2-7, with D unclear. V gave up 0 bases and J gave up 6 bases, with 9 bases separating them. The CDR3 is 13 residues long. Germline-derived CDR1 and CDR2 are LNHNV and YYDKDF (reference sequence). CDR3 amino acids: CATSRDQGREQYF. CDR3 bases: TGTGCCACCAGCAGAGATCAAGGGCGCGAGCAGTACTTC.

The rearrangement joins TRBV29-1 to TRBJ2-7; 16 bases are shared with TRBD2. The V and J ends lost 3 bases and 6 bases, in that order; junction bases with no gene match: 8. The CDR3 is 16 amino acids. Germline values: CDR1 SQVTM, CDR2 ANQGSEA. The CDR3 here is CSVEGGLAGGPIEQYF. The CDR3 nucleotides read TGCAGCGTTGAGGGGGGACTAGCGGGAGGGCCGATCGAGCAGTACTTC.

This rearrangement joins TRBV5-6 to TRBJ2-3, with 8 bases identical to TRBD1. This CDR3 has 14 residues. Trimming at V came to 5 bases and at J to 4 bases, leaving 6 bases not matched to a gene. Germline CDR1 reads SGHDT; CDR2 reads YYEEEE. The CDR3 region is CASRSDRVADTQYF. The CDR3 coding sequence is TGTGCCAGCAGATCGGACAGGGTGGCAGATACGCAGTATTTT.

The sample holds a few counts of this clonotype. The rearrangement joins TRBV29-1 to TRBJ1-1, with 7 bases identical to TRBD1. The CDR3 covers 13 residues. Germline CDR1 is SQVTM and CDR2 is ANQGSEA. The V and J ends lost 4 bases and 1 base, in that order; junction bases with no gene match: 3. This CDR3 reads CSVGDRANTEAFF. CDR3 DNA sequence: TGCAGCGTTGGAGACAGGGCGAACACTGAAGCTTTCTTT.

The chain recombines TRBV15 with TRBJ2-4; D not certain. The V and J ends lost 0 bases and 8 bases respectively, with 8 bases between them. The CDR3 contains 13 residues. Germline V gene data show CDR1 as LNHNV and CDR2 as YYDKDF (reference sequence). This CDR3 is CATSRDSWDIQYF. The CDR3 nucleotides read TGTGCCACCAGCAGAGATAGTTGGGACATTCAGTACTTC.

J is TRBJ1-5 and V is TRBV2, with D hard to call. The CDR3 is 12 amino acids. Looked up from germline, CDR1 is SNHLY and CDR2 is FYNNEI. With 7 bases removed from V and 3 bases from J, the gap between germline ends came to 7 bases. In DNA, the CDR3 is TGTGCCAGCACGGAGAACAATCAGCCCCAGCATTTT. Residues: CASTENNQPQHF.

Only a few counts were recorded for this clonotype. The chain has TRBV29-1 and TRBJ2-1; 14 bases fit TRBD2. After removal of 7 bases from V and 9 bases from J, the junction contained 5 bases not matched to a gene. The CDR3 length is 13 residues. Germline CDR1 reads SQVTM; CDR2 reads ANQGSEA. The CDR3 sequence: CSARLAGGGEQFF. CDR3 DNA: TGCAGCGCCCGACTAGCGGGGGGGGGTGAGCAGTTCTTC.

The V call is TRBV27, the J call TRBJ1-2; 9 bases agree with TRBD1. Germline V gene data show CDR1 as MNHEY and CDR2 as SMNVEV (reference sequence). This CDR3 has 17 residues. J lost 2 bases, V lost 2 bases, and 9 bases had no gene match. CDR3 nucleotides: TGTGCCAGCAGTTTAAGGGGACAGGGCCCTACGAACTATGGCTACACCTTC. Its translation is CASSLRGQGPTNYGYTF.